One T cell receptor beta chain is described in this entry. What it recognizes is unknown. This likely comes from a read error, as the CDR3 has no conserved phenylalanine or tryptophan at its end. This sample stems from a study of tumor and adjacent non-tumor tissue in lung cancer. Study context: The cohort had about a dozen adenocarcinoma, 2 squamous cell and 1 small cell patients.

The germline V gene has CDR1 DFQATT and CDR2 SNEGSKA (reference sequence). The CDR3 is 14 residues long. The V and J ends lost 3 bases and 5 bases respectively, with 16 bases between them. Broader study findings: Shorter survival was associated with higher TCR diversity in tumors.

RNA was extracted from bulk tissue without any cell sorting. The library came from three nested PCR rounds adapted from ARM-PCR protocols. TCRdb analysed the multiplex PCR reads with MiXCR anew, one entry per CDR3 protein. The sample contains over 100,000 distinct CDR3 sequences, approximately 71% of which appear only once. Material: lung tumor tissue. This TCR was sampled from a woman aged 55-69 years with non-small cell lung cancer. The chain recombines TRBV20-1 with TRBJ2-5; D is possibly TRBD1 (6 bases). The CDR3 nucleotides read TGCAGTGCTAGCCCCCCGGCAGGACAGGAGACCCAGTACTTA. Translation gives CSASPPAGQETQYL.